The entry below describes one T cell receptor (beta chain). What it recognizes is unknown. The sample is drawn from a study of cytomegalovirus exposure and HLA in healthy donors. Study-wide findings and caveats: Reports state that TCR beta sequences accurately predicted most subjects' HLA-A and HLA-B alleles. Researchers reported that three CMV-associated chains were confirmed in vitro as CMV antigen-specific.

60 Vbeta and 13 Jbeta primers were used in PCR. Sequencing was performed with immunoSEQ multiplex PCR; in TCRdb, only in-frame clones are kept and a portion is missing. This table has 95,000 to 150,000 clones, around 66% appearing once. Per germline, CDR1 LNHDA and CDR2 SQIVND (reference sequence). Trimming pared 4 bases from V and 3 bases from J, leaving 7 bases between. This CDR3 is built from 12 residues. The chain is built from TRBV19 and TRBJ2-7; no clear D. The sequence was obtained from a woman in her thirties or forties in good health and CMV-seropositive. The sample comprised PBMCs. The CDR3 loop is CASSTLGYEQYF. In nucleotides, the CDR3 is TGTGCCAGTAGTACCCTAGGCTACGAGCAGTACTTC. Based on the CDR3 plus reference TRBV19 and TRBJ2-7, the full variable domain is DGGITQSPKYLFRKEGQNVTLSCEQNLNHDAMYWYRQDPGQGLRLIYYSQIVNDFQKGDIAEGYSVSREKKESFPLTVTSAQKNPTAFYLCASSTLGYEQYFGPGTRLTVT.